These T cell receptor beta chains were read from a single sample in a study of control samples from healthy donors and cancer patients. Sequencing used immunoSEQ multiplex PCR; TCRdb keeps in-frame clones, though not all of them. The table shows some 160,000 clones, with roughly 94% occurring only once. Sequenced input: blood. Receptors originate from a middle-aged woman in good health. CDR3s include the opening cysteine and the closing phenylalanine or tryptophan. A D gene is named only where the DNA matches it firmly. Expanded clones are given a class, and other clones once, few, many or no size at all.

J: TRBJ2-7; size: NA; V: TRBV7-9; D: NA; CDR3: CASSFSQGNYEQYF; DNA: TGTGCCAGCAGCTTCAGCCAGGGGAACTACGAGCAGTACTTC
J: TRBJ1-6; size: NA; V: TRBV4-1; D: NA; CDR3: CASSQGVQNNSPLHF; DNA: TGCGCCAGCAGCCAAGGGGTTCAGAATAATTCACCCCTCCACTTT
J: TRBJ2-1; size: NA; V: TRBV7-7; D: TRBD2; CDR3: CASSPRAGGRNEQFF; DNA: TGTGCTAGCAGCCCGCGGGCGGGAGGGCGTAATGAGCAGTTCTTC
J: TRBJ2-3; size: NA; V: TRBV6-2/TRBV6-3; D: TRBD2; CDR3: CASSLSGRSPDTQYF; DNA: TGTGCCAGCAGCTTAAGCGGGAGGTCGCCAGATACGCAGTATTTT
J: TRBJ1-2; size: NA; V: TRBV5-1; D: NA; CDR3: CASSSSPGWGIPTTYGYTF; DNA: TGCGCCAGCAGCTCATCGCCAGGGTGGGGGATACCTACCACCTATGGCTACACCTTC
J: TRBJ2-7; size: NA; V: TRBV14; D: TRBD2; CDR3: CARSRGGVTKQYF; DNA: TGTGCCCGCAGCCGGGGGGGGGTTACGAAGCAGTACTTC
J: TRBJ1-2; size: NA; V: TRBV19; D: NA; CDR3: CASTAYKYYGYTF; DNA: TGTGCCAGTACAGCCTACAAATACTATGGCTACACCTTC
J: TRBJ1-6; size: NA; V: TRBV11-2; D: TRBD1; CDR3: CASSLATGGATYNSPLHF; DNA: TGTGCCAGCAGCTTGGCAACAGGGGGCGCTACCTATAATTCACCCCTCCACTTT
J: TRBJ2-7; size: NA; V: TRBV18; D: TRBD1; CDR3: CASSPLGTGYAEQYF; DNA: TGTGCCAGCTCACCACTCGGGACAGGGTACGCCGAGCAGTACTTC
J: TRBJ1-6; size: NA; V: TRBV7-6; D: TRBD1; CDR3: CASSFGTGGNNSPLHF; DNA: TGTGCCAGCAGCTTTGGGACAGGGGGTAATAATTCACCCCTCCACTTT
J: TRBJ1-5; size: NA; V: TRBV5-1; D: TRBD1; CDR3: CASSPGTDYNQPQHF; DNA: TGCGCCAGCAGCCCCGGGACAGACTACAATCAGCCCCAGCATTTT
J: TRBJ1-2; size: NA; V: TRBV6-5; D: TRBD1; CDR3: CASRTGNYGYTF; DNA: TGTGCCAGCCGGACAGGGAACTATGGCTACACCTTC
J: TRBJ2-1; size: once; V: TRBV9; D: NA; CDR3: CASSEGEGSYNEQFF; DNA: TGTGCCAGCAGCGAGGGGGAGGGCTCCTACAATGAGCAGTTCTTC
J: TRBJ1-1; size: NA; V: TRBV4-1; D: NA; CDR3: CASSHPGTNTEAFF; DNA: TGCGCCAGCAGCCACCCGGGGACGAACACTGAAGCTTTCTTT
J: TRBJ2-2; size: NA; V: TRBV12-5; D: NA; CDR3: CASGLVTGELFF; DNA: TGTGCTAGTGGTTTGGTAACCGGGGAGCTGTTTTTT
J: TRBJ1-6; size: NA; V: TRBV18; D: NA; CDR3: CASSPKQVNSPLHF; DNA: TGTGCCAGCTCGCCCAAACAGGTGAATTCACCCCTCCACTTT
J: TRBJ1-4; size: NA; V: TRBV7-9; D: NA; CDR3: CASSQNEKLFF; DNA: TGTGCCAGCAGCCAAAATGAAAAACTGTTTTTT
J: TRBJ2-1; size: NA; V: TRBV15; D: NA; CDR3: CATSRGTLANEQFF; DNA: TGTGCCACCAGCAGGGGGACACTCGCCAATGAGCAGTTCTTC
J: TRBJ1-2; size: NA; V: TRBV19; D: TRBD1; CDR3: CASSMRTGLDGYTF; DNA: TGTGCCAGTAGTATGAGGACAGGCTTGGATGGCTACACCTTC
J: TRBJ1-5; size: NA; V: TRBV5-6; D: TRBD1; CDR3: CASSGSGQVYNQPQHF; DNA: TGTGCCAGCAGCGGATCCGGACAGGTTTACAATCAGCCCCAGCATTTT
J: TRBJ1-2; size: NA; V: TRBV5-4; D: NA; CDR3: CASSLTEYGYTF; DNA: TGTGCCAGCAGCTTGACCGAGTATGGCTACACCTTC
J: TRBJ1-1; size: NA; V: TRBV7-9; D: NA; CDR3: CASSSTQGLGTEAFF; DNA: TGTGCCAGCAGTTCCACCCAGGGGTTGGGCACTGAAGCTTTCTTT
J: TRBJ1-4; size: NA; V: TRBV5-5; D: TRBD1; CDR3: CASSLGGTGNEKLFF; DNA: TGTGCCAGCAGCTTGGGTGGGACAGGGAATGAAAAACTGTTTTTT
J: TRBJ2-7; size: NA; V: TRBV7-9; D: TRBD2; CDR3: CASSGTGGEQYF; DNA: TGTGCCAGCAGCGGGACGGGGGGTGAGCAGTACTTC
J: TRBJ1-1; size: NA; V: TRBV12-3/TRBV12-4; D: NA; CDR3: CASAKWTEAFF; DNA: TGTGCCAGCGCTAAATGGACTGAAGCTTTCTTT
J: TRBJ1-3; size: NA; V: TRBV7-2; D: TRBD1; CDR3: CASSLVGQGLGNTIYF; DNA: TGTGCCAGCAGCTTAGTGGGACAGGGTTTGGGAAACACCATATATTTT
J: TRBJ1-4; size: NA; V: TRBV19; D: TRBD1; CDR3: CASRVQGDEKLFF; DNA: TGTGCCAGTAGAGTACAGGGGGACGAAAAACTGTTTTTT
J: TRBJ2-4; size: NA; V: TRBV6-5; D: NA; CDR3: CASRPTRLHIQYF; DNA: TGTGCCAGCAGACCGACTAGGTTGCACATTCAGTACTTC
J: TRBJ2-2; size: few; V: TRBV6-5; D: NA; CDR3: CASSPSGQSRELFF; DNA: TGTGCCAGCAGCCCCTCGGGGCAATCCCGGGAGCTGTTTTTT
J: TRBJ1-2; size: NA; V: TRBV4-1; D: TRBD1; CDR3: CASSPLPGQRDYGYTF; DNA: TGCGCCAGCAGCCCCCTACCGGGACAGAGAGACTATGGCTACACCTTC
J: TRBJ2-2; size: NA; V: TRBV9; D: NA; CDR3: CASSVEYMLGAGELFF; DNA: TGTGCCAGCAGCGTAGAGTATATGTTGGGCGCCGGGGAGCTGTTTTTT
J: TRBJ2-5; size: once; V: TRBV11-2; D: NA; CDR3: CASSPETIPQETQYF; DNA: TGTGCCAGCAGCCCCGAGACAATCCCCCAAGAGACCCAGTACTTC
J: TRBJ1-3; size: NA; V: TRBV4-3; D: NA; CDR3: CASSRGDGVSGNTIYF; DNA: TGCGCCAGCAGCCGTGGAGACGGAGTCTCTGGAAACACCATATATTTT
J: TRBJ1-5; size: once; V: TRBV15; D: TRBD1; CDR3: CATTPDRGHQPQHF; DNA: TGTGCCACCACCCCGGACAGGGGCCATCAGCCCCAGCATTTT
J: TRBJ2-2; size: NA; V: TRBV6-5; D: NA; CDR3: CASKKPGGTGELFF; DNA: TGTGCCAGCAAAAAACCAGGGGGGACCGGGGAGCTGTTTTTT
J: TRBJ2-7; size: NA; V: TRBV19; D: NA; CDR3: CASSPIGTDTYEQYF; DNA: TGTGCCAGTAGTCCCATTGGGACGGATACCTACGAGCAGTACTTC
J: TRBJ1-1; size: NA; V: TRBV7-3; D: NA; CDR3: CASSPQGGRALNTEAFF; DNA: TGTGCCAGCAGCCCACAAGGCGGACGGGCCTTGAACACTGAAGCTTTCTTT
J: TRBJ1-1; size: NA; V: TRBV6-1; D: NA; CDR3: CASSDRIRTEAFF; DNA: TGTGCCAGCAGTGACAGGATACGCACTGAAGCTTTCTTT
J: TRBJ1-2; size: NA; V: TRBV5-4; D: NA; CDR3: CASSLGVGEQYDYTF; DNA: TGTGCCAGCAGCTTGGGGGTAGGGGAGCAATATGACTACACCTTC
J: TRBJ2-1; size: NA; V: TRBV19; D: TRBD1; CDR3: CASKRAQGSQYNEQFF; DNA: TGTGCCAGTAAAAGGGCACAGGGGAGTCAGTACAATGAGCAGTTCTTC
J: TRBJ2-3; size: NA; V: TRBV11-1; D: NA; CDR3: CASSLGLDTQYF; DNA: TGTGCCAGCAGCTTAGGTTTGGATACGCAGTATTTT
J: TRBJ1-1; size: once; V: TRBV5-4; D: TRBD1; CDR3: CASSPTGGRNTEAFF; DNA: TGTGCCAGCAGCCCGACAGGGGGCCGGAACACTGAAGCTTTCTTT
J: TRBJ2-7; size: NA; V: TRBV3-1/TRBV3-2; D: TRBD1; CDR3: CASSHRGQDEQYF; DNA: TGTGCCAGCAGTCACAGGGGGCAGGACGAGCAGTACTTC
J: TRBJ2-1; size: NA; V: TRBV7-9; D: NA; CDR3: CASSLGPGGPNEQFF; DNA: TGTGCCAGCAGCTTAGGGCCAGGGGGGCCAAATGAGCAGTTCTTC
J: TRBJ2-3; size: once; V: TRBV30; D: NA; CDR3: CAWSFSGPDTQYF; DNA: TGTGCCTGGAGTTTCAGTGGCCCCGATACGCAGTATTTT
J: TRBJ1-2; size: NA; V: TRBV9; D: NA; CDR3: CASSLRTILNYGYTF; DNA: TGTGCCAGCAGCTTACGGACTATATTAAACTATGGCTACACCTTC
J: TRBJ1-1; size: NA; V: TRBV6-5; D: NA; CDR3: CASTLDGGQAEAFF; DNA: TGTGCCAGCACCCTTGATGGGGGGCAAGCTGAAGCTTTCTTT
J: TRBJ1-3; size: NA; V: TRBV4-3; D: NA; CDR3: CASSQDPRGPGNTIYF; DNA: TGCGCCAGCAGCCAAGATCCTCGGGGCCCTGGAAACACCATATATTTT
J: TRBJ1-2; size: NA; V: TRBV6-1; D: NA; CDR3: CASSEHTDYGYTF; DNA: TGTGCCAGCAGTGAACACACAGACTATGGCTACACCTTC
J: TRBJ2-1; size: NA; V: TRBV4-3; D: NA; CDR3: CASSQDFLGYNEQFF; DNA: TGCGCCAGCAGCCAAGACTTCCTGGGCTACAATGAGCAGTTCTTC
J: TRBJ1-1; size: NA; V: TRBV4-2; D: NA; CDR3: CASSQVSRGYTEAFF; DNA: TGTGCCAGCAGCCAAGTGTCCAGGGGTTACACTGAAGCTTTCTTT
J: TRBJ1-2; size: NA; V: TRBV4-2; D: NA; CDR3: CASSQEGGGLDYGYTF; DNA: TGTGCCAGCAGCCAAGAGGGTGGAGGATTGGACTATGGCTACACCTTC
J: TRBJ1-1; size: NA; V: TRBV6-5; D: NA; CDR3: CASSRGDGEAFF; DNA: TGTGCCAGCAGCAGGGGCGATGGTGAAGCTTTCTTT
J: TRBJ1-6; size: NA; V: TRBV25-1; D: NA; CDR3: CASSPHYGSHSPLHF; DNA: TGTGCCAGCAGTCCCCATTATGGGAGCCATTCACCCCTCCACTTT
J: TRBJ1-2; size: NA; V: TRBV6-5; D: NA; CDR3: CASRRDRQRYGYTF; DNA: TGTGCCAGCAGACGGGACCGACAACGCTATGGCTACACCTTC
J: TRBJ1-4; size: NA; V: TRBV7-8; D: NA; CDR3: CASSSRGPTDEKLFF; DNA: TGTGCCAGCAGCTCACGGGGGCCTACCGATGAAAAACTGTTTTTT
J: TRBJ2-2; size: NA; V: TRBV5-6; D: NA; CDR3: CASSFLPTGANTGELFF; DNA: TGTGCCAGCAGCTTCTTGCCCACCGGGGCGAACACCGGGGAGCTGTTTTTT
J: TRBJ2-1; size: NA; V: TRBV9; D: NA; CDR3: CASSVDPGVGNNEQFF; DNA: TGTGCCAGCAGCGTAGACCCAGGGGTTGGCAACAATGAGCAGTTCTTC